The 16 T cell receptor beta chains listed next were all sequenced from one sample in a study of type 1 and type 2 diabetes patients. Genomic DNA was the PCR template. The TCR beta CDR3 region was amplified using 30 forward and 13 reverse primers. TCRdb analysed the multiplex PCR reads with MiXCR anew, one entry per CDR3 protein. The data contain a few hundred thousand distinct CDR3 sequences, more than 45% of them singletons. Sequencing was done on a sample of peripheral blood mononuclear cells (PBMCs). Receptor source: a man younger than 35 with type 2 diabetes.

This rearrangement joins TRBV10-3 to TRBJ2-1; TRBD1 might be the D (6 bases). Trimming stripped 10 bases from V and 4 bases from J, with 26 bases between. Germline V gene data show CDR1 as ENHRY and CDR2 as SYGVKD. The CDR3 is 17 amino acids. CDR3 region: CASSRTAPGQGYNEQFF. For the CDR3, the DNA is TGTGCCAGCAGCCGTACCGCCCCGGGACAAGGATACAATGAGCAGTTCTTC.

The chain is built from TRBV20-1 and TRBJ2-5, with 7 positions matching TRBD1. V trimming: 3 bases; J trimming: 2 bases; junction bases outside the gene matches: 6. The germline V gene has CDR1 DFQATT and CDR2 SNEGSKA (reference sequence). This CDR3 has 14 amino acids. CDR3 in amino acids: CSARGQNTQETQYF. The CDR3 DNA follows: TGCAGTGCTAGGGGACAGAACACACAAGAGACCCAGTACTTC.

This chain links TRBV12-3 or TRBV12-4 with TRBJ2-7; tentatively, D is TRBD2 (5 bases). The CDR3 spans 15 residues. The ends were cut back, 7 bases at V and 6 bases at J, with 22 bases in the middle. This chain's CDR3 is CASNLNRDLPGEQYF. Here the CDR3 DNA reads TGTGCCAGCAACCTCAACCGGGATCTCCCGGGCGAGCAGTACTTC.

This clonotype was counted between two and nine times. The chain uses TRBV7-2 and TRBJ1-4; 10 bases agree with TRBD1. Germline assignment: CDR1 SGHTA and CDR2 FQGNSA. The CDR3 runs 17 residues. The V and J ends lost 5 bases and 1 base, in that order; junction bases with no gene match: 7. The CDR3 DNA is TGTGCCAGCAGCCCATGGACAGGGGGAAGAACTAATGAAAAACTGTTTTTT. It yields the protein CASSPWTGGRTNEKLFF. Combining the CDR3 with reference TRBV7-2 and TRBJ1-4 gives the whole variable domain GAGVSQSPSNKVTEKGKDVELRCDPISGHTALYWYRQSLGQGLEFLIYFQGNSAPDKSGLPSDRFSAERTGGSVSTLTIQRTQQEDSAVYLCASSPWTGGRTNEKLFFGSGTQLSVL.

This clonotype was recorded a few times. V gene TRBV19 combines with J gene TRBJ1-4; 9 bases are a match to TRBD1. The CDR3 runs 16 residues. The V gene's germline CDR1 is LNHDA and CDR2 SQIVND (reference sequence). V was clipped by 6 bases and J by 6 bases; unmatched bases: 11. The CDR3 DNA reads as TGTGCCAGTAGGGGGTACGGGACAGGGAACTATGAAAAACTGTTTTTT. It specifies CASRGYGTGNYEKLFF.

This clonotype was detected only a few times. The chain employs TRBV6-1 and TRBJ2-3; 9 nucleotides align to TRBD1. V shed 6 bases, J shed 4 bases, and the junction held 5 bases outside the gene matches. Germline V gene data show CDR1 as MNHNS and CDR2 as SASEGT. There are 14 residues in the CDR3. The CDR3 DNA reads as TGTGCCAGCAGCGTACAGGGGGCTCCAGATACGCAGTATTTT. This sequence encodes CASSVQGAPDTQYF.

CDR3 sequence: CSARATTGWNQPQHF. DNA of the CDR3: TGCAGTGCTAGAGCTACCACGGGTTGGAATCAGCCCCAGCATTTT. The V gene is TRBV20-1, the J gene TRBJ1-5; D uncertain. The CDR3 is 15 residues long. Deletions cut 1 base from V and 4 bases from J, with 14 bases between. Germline V gene sequence: CDR1 DFQATT, CDR2 SNEGSKA (reference sequence).

On this clonotype: Sequence at one end of the junction differs from germline and may be a read error. The chain carries TRBV5-1 and TRBJ2-5; 7 nucleotides line up with TRBD1. CDR3 size: 17 residues. Germline V gives CDR1 SGHRS, CDR2 YFSETQ. CDR3 amino acids: CASSQESLRDQGDEQYF. The CDR3 DNA reads TGTGCCAGCAGCCAAGAGAGCCTTCGGGATCAGGGGGATGAGCAGTACTTC. The full variable domain, completed using reference TRBV5-1 and TRBJ2-5, is KAGVTQTPRYLIKTRGQQVTLSCSPISGHRSVSWYQQTPGQGLQFLFEYFSETQRNKGNFPGRFSGRQFSNSRSEMNVSTLELGDSALYLCASSQESLRDQGDEQYFGPGTRLLVL.

This clonotype came up a few times. J is TRBJ1-1 and V is TRBV7-6, with a tentative D call TRBD1 (6 bases). The germline V gene has CDR1 SGHVS and CDR2 FNYEAQ. The CDR3 totals 16 residues. Trimming cost V 7 bases and J 0 bases, with 18 bases left between them. CDR3 residues: CASNRQAGVMNTEAFF. The CDR3 coding sequence is TGTGCCAGCAACCGACAGGCTGGAGTCATGAACACTGAAGCTTTCTTT.

This clonotype has more than one count but fewer than ten. In DNA, the CDR3 is TGTGCCAGCAGCTTATCGAGAAGCTACGAGCAGTACTTC. It translates to CASSLSRSYEQYF. The chain uses TRBV7-6 and TRBJ2-7; D is unclear. The length of the CDR3 is 13 residues. V was pared by 2 bases and J by 3 bases, with 8 bases between. Germline CDR1 reads SGHVS; CDR2 reads FNYEAQ.

The chain has TRBV5-1 and TRBJ2-1; the match to TRBD1 covers 8 bases. The J segment lost 2 bases and the V segment lost 4 bases, leaving 8 bases of the junction unmatched. CDR1 is SGHRS and CDR2 is YFSETQ in the germline V gene. This CDR3 has 16 residues. The CDR3 loop is CASSPGTGLAYNEQFF. CDR3 bases: TGCGCCAGCAGCCCCGGGACAGGCTTGGCCTACAATGAGCAGTTCTTC.

As regards this clonotype: A much larger clone lies a single base off, so this may be a read error. The V gene is TRBV15, the J gene TRBJ2-2; no definite D call. The CDR3 is made up of 13 amino acids. Germline V CDR1 and CDR2: LNHNV, YYDKDF (reference sequence). CDR3: CAASRTTPGELFF. For the CDR3, the DNA is TGTGCCGCCAGCAGAACGACACCCGGGGAGCTGTTTTTT. The full variable domain, with the rest looked up from reference TRBV15 and TRBJ2-2, is DAMVIQNPRYQVTQFGKPVTLSCSQTLNHNVMYWYQQKSSQAPKLLFHYYDKDFNNEADTPDNFQSRRPNTSFCFLDIRSPGLGDTAMYLCAASRTTPGELFFGEGSRLTVL.

The chain uses TRBV30 and TRBJ1-6, with D possibly being TRBD1 (5 bases). Germline assignment: CDR1 GTSNPN and CDR2 SVGIG (reference sequence). The CDR3 totals 15 residues. The V and J ends lost 0 bases and 2 bases respectively, with 8 bases between them. CDR3 region: CAWSVRGTYNSPLHF. For the CDR3, the DNA is TGTGCCTGGAGTGTCCGGGGCACCTATAATTCACCCCTCCACTTT.

In its sample, this clonotype was seen a few times. The chain uses TRBV6-5 and TRBJ2-7, with D perhaps matching TRBD1 (6 bases). V was cut by 0 bases and J by 3 bases, with 15 bases left in between. Germline CDR1 is MNHEY and CDR2 is SVGAGI. This CDR3 is built from 16 residues. This CDR3 is CASSYSTGHKSYEQYF. Written as DNA, the CDR3 is TGTGCCAGCAGTTACTCGACGGGACACAAGAGCTACGAGCAGTACTTC.

The V and J genes are TRBV2 and TRBJ2-2; a weak D match, TRBD2 (6 bases). Trimming left V 8 bases short and J 5 bases short, with 9 bases between. CDR1 is SNHLY and CDR2 is FYNNEI in the germline V gene. CDR3 length equals 12 residues. CDR3 coding DNA: TGTGCCAGCCGTCGGGGGACCGGGGAGCTGTTTTTT. This gives the protein CASRRGTGELFF.

As regards this clonotype: A much larger clone lies a single base off, so this may be a read error. V is TRBV10-3 and J is TRBJ1-1; D is uncertain. From germline, CDR1 is ENHRY and CDR2 SYGVKD. This CDR3 comprises 15 residues. This chain's CDR3 is CAISESQDLNTGAFF. The CDR3 region has the DNA TGTGCCATCAGTGAGTCTCAGGACCTGAACACTGGAGCTTTCTTT.